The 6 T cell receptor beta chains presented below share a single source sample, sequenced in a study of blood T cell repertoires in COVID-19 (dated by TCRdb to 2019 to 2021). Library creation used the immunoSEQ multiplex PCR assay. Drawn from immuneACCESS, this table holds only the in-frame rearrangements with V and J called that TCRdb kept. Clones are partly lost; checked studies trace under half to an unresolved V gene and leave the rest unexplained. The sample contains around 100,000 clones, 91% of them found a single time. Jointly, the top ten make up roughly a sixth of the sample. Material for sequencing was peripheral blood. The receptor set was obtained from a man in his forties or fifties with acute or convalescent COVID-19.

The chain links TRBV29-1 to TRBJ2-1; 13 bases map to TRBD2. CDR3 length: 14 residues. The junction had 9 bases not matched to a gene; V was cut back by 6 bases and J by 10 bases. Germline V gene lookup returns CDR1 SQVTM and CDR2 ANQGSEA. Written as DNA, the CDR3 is TGCAGCGTCGTCGGACTAGCGGGGGTCGGCGAGCAGTTCTTC. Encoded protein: CSVVGLAGVGEQFF.

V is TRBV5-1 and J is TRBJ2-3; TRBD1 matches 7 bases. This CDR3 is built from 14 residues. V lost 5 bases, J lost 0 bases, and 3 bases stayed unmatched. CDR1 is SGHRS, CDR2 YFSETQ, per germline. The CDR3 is CASRDRTSTDTQYF. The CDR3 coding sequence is TGCGCCAGCAGGGACAGGACTAGCACAGATACGCAGTATTTT.

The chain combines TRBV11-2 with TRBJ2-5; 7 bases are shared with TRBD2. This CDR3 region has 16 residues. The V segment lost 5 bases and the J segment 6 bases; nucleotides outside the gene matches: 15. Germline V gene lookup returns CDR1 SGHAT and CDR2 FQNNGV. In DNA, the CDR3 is TGTGCCAGCAGCCGAGCCGTAGCGGGTGGGGGAAAGACCCAGTACTTC. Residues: CASSRAVAGGGKTQYF.

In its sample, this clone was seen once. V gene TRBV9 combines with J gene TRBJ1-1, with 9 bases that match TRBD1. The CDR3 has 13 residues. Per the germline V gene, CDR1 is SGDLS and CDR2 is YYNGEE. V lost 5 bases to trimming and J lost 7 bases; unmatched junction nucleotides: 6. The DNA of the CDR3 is TGTGCCAGCAGTATGACAGGGGGGTTTGAAGCTTTCTTT. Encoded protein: CASSMTGGFEAFF.

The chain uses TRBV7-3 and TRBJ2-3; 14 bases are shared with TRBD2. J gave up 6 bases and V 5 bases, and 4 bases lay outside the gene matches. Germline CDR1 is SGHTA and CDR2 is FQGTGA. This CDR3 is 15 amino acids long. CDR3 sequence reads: CASSTTSGGADTQYF. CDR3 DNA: TGTGCCAGCAGCACGACTAGCGGGGGGGCGGATACGCAGTATTTT.

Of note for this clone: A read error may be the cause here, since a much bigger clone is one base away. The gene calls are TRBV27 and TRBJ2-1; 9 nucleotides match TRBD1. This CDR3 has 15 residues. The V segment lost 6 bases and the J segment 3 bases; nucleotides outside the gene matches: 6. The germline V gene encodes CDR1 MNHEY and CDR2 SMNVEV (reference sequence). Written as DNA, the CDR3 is TGTGCCAGCAGCCCCGGGACAGGGATCTACAATGAGCAGTTCTTC. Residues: CASSPGTGIYNEQFF.